The sequence of this TCR beta chain was determined in a study of blood T cell repertoires in COVID-19. Participant ages covered roughly 18 to 89 years across about two dozen US areas. After removal of 2 bases from V and 3 bases from J, the junction contained 12 bases not matched to a gene. Germline CDR1 LNHDA, CDR2 SQIVND (reference sequence). The CDR3 is 17 amino acids. Here immunoSEQ multiplex PCR was the method, and the copy in TCRdb shows in-frame clones only, minus some. The data contain more than 350,000 clones, 88% of them seen just once; the ten biggest clones take up approximately 1.5%. The chain uses TRBV19 and TRBJ2-7; TRBD1 agrees at 8 bases. The sequenced sample was PBMCs or T cells enriched from blood (not recorded which). The TCR comes from a woman aged 18-29 years who had been exposed to COVID-19. The CDR3 nucleotides are TGTGCCAGTAGTATATCGGGACAGGCTACCACCGACTACGAGCAGTACTTC. This translates into CASSISGQATTDYEQYF.